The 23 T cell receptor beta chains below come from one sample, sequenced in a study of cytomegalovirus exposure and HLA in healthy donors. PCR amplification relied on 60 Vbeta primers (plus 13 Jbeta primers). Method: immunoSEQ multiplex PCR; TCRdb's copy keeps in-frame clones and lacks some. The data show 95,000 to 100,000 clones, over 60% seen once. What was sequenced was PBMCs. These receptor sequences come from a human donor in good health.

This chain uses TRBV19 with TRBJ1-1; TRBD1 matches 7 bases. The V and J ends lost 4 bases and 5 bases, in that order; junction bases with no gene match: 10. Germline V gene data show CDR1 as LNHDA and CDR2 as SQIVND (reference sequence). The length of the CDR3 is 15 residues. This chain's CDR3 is CASSTVTGRETEAFF. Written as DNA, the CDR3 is TGTGCCAGTAGTACCGTGACAGGGCGAGAGACTGAAGCTTTCTTT.

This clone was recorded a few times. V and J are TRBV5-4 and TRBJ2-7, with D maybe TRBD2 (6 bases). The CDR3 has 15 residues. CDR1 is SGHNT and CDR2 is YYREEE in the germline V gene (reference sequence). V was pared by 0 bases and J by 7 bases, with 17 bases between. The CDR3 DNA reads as TGTGCCAGCAGCTTGGAGCCGGGAGAGGTGGGGGAGCAGTACTTC. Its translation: CASSLEPGEVGEQYF.

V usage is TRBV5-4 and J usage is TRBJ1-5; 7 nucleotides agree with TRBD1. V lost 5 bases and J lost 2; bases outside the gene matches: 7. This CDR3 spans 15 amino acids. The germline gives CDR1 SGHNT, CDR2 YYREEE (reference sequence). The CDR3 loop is CASSNSDRGNQPQHF. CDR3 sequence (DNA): TGTGCCAGCAGTAACAGTGACAGGGGCAATCAGCCCCAGCATTTT.

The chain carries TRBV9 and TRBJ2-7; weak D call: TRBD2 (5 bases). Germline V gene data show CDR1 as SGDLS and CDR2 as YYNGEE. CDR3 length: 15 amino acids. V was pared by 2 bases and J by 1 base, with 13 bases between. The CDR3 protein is CASSVTGSHSYEQYF. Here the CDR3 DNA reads TGTGCCAGCAGCGTTACGGGGTCCCATTCCTACGAGCAGTACTTC.

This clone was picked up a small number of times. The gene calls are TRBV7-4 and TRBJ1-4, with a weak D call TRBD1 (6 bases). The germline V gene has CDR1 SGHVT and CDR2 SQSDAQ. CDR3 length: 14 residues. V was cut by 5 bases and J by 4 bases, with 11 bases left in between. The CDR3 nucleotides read TGTGCCAGCAGCCTTGGACAGAGTAATGAAAAACTGTTTTTT. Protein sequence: CASSLGQSNEKLFF.

The DNA for the CDR3 is TGTGCCAGCAGTTACCCGGGACACTCAAATGAAAAACTGTTTTTT. It specifies CASSYPGHSNEKLFF. The V call is TRBV6-6, the J call TRBJ1-4; tentatively, D is TRBD1 (6 bases). Trimming removed 2 bases from V and 5 bases from J, with 12 bases in between. Germline V gene lookup returns CDR1 MNHNY and CDR2 SVGAGI (reference sequence). This CDR3 spans 15 amino acids.

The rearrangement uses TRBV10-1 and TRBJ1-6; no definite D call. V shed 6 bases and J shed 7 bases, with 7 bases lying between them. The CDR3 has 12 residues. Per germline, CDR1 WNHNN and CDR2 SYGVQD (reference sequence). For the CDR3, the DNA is TGCGCCAGCAGGAATACAAATTCACCCCTCCACTTT. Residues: CASRNTNSPLHF.

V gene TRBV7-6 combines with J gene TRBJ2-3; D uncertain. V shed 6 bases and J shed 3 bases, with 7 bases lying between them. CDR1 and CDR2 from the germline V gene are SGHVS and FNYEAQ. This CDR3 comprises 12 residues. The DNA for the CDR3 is TGTGCCAGCAGTATCGGTACAGATACGCAGTATTTT. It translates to CASSIGTDTQYF.

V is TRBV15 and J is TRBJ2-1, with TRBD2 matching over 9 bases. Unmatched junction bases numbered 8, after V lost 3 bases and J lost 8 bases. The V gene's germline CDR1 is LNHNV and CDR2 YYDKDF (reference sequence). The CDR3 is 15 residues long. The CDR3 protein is CATSSPRGLADEQFF. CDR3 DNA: TGTGCCACCAGCAGTCCGCGGGGACTAGCCGATGAGCAGTTCTTC.

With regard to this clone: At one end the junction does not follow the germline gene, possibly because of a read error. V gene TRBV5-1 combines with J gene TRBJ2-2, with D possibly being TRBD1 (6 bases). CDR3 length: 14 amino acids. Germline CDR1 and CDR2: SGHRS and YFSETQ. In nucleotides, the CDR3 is TGCGCCAGCACCTTGACAGGGAACACCGGGGAGCTGTTTTTT. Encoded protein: CASTLTGNTGELFF.

The CDR3 loop reads CASTRDQETQYF. In DNA form, the CDR3 reads TGCGCCAGCACCCGGGACCAAGAGACCCAGTACTTC. The chain joins TRBV5-1 to TRBJ2-5; D uncertain. Trimming removed 6 bases from V and 0 bases from J, with 6 bases in between. The CDR3 is 12 amino acids. Germline assignment: CDR1 SGHRS and CDR2 YFSETQ.

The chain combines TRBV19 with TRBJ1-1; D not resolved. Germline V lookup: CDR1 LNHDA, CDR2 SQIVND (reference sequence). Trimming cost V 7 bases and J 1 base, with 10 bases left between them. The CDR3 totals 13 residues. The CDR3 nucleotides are TGTGCCAGTAAAGAGGGTACGAACACTGAAGCTTTCTTT. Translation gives CASKEGTNTEAFF.

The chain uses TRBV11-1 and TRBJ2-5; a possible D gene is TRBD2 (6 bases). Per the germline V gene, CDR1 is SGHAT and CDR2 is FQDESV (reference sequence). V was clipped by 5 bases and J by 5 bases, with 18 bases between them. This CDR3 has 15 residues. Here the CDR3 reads CASSIGRGLGETQYF. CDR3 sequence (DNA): TGTGCCAGCAGCATAGGACGGGGACTTGGGGAGACCCAGTACTTC. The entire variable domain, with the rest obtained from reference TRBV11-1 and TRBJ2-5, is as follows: EAEVAQSPRYKITEKSQAVAFWCDPISGHATLYWYRQILGQGPELLVQFQDESVVDDSQLPKDRFSAERLKGVDSTLKIQPAELGDSAMYLCASSIGRGLGETQYFGPGTRLLVL.

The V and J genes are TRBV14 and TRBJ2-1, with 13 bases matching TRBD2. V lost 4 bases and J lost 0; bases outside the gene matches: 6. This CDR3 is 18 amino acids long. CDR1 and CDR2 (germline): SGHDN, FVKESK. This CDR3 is CASSLTSGRVSSYNEQFF. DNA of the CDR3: TGTGCCAGCAGCCTAACTAGCGGGAGGGTGAGCTCCTACAATGAGCAGTTCTTC.

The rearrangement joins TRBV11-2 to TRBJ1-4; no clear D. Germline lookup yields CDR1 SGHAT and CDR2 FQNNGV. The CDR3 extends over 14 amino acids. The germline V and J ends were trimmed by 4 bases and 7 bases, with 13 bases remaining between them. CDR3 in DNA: TGTGCCAGCAGCTGGGGTGGGGAGGGTGAAAAACTGTTTTTT. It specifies CASSWGGEGEKLFF.

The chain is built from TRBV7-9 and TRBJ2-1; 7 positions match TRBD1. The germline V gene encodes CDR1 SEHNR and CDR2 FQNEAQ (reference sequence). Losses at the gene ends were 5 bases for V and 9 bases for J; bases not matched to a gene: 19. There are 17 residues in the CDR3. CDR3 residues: CASSRIIQGGADCEQFF. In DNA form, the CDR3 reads TGTGCCAGCAGCCGGATTATTCAAGGGGGCGCGGATTGTGAGCAGTTCTTC. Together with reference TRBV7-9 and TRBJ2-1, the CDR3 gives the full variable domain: DTGVSQNPRHKITKRGQNVTFRCDPISEHNRLYWYRQTLGQGPEFLTYFQNEAQLEKSRLLSDRFSAERPKGSFSTLEIQRTEQGDSAMYLCASSRIIQGGADCEQFFGPGTRLTVL.

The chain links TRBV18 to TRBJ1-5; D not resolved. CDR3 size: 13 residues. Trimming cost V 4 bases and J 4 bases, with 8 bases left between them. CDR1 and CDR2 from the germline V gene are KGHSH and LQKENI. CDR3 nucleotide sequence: TGTGCCAGCTCACTCACAGAGAATCAGCCCCAGCATTTT. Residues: CASSLTENQPQHF.

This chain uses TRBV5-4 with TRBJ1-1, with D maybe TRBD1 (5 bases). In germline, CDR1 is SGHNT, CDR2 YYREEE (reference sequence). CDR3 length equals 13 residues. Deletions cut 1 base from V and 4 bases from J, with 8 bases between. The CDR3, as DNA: TGTGCCAGCAGCTTGATCGGGGGCACTGAAGCTTTCTTT. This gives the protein CASSLIGGTEAFF. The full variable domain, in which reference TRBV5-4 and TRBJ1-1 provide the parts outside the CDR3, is ETGVTQSPTHLIKTRGQQVTLRCSSQSGHNTVSWYQQALGQGPQFIFQYYREEENGRGNFPPRFSGLQFPNYSSELNVNALELDDSALYLCASSLIGGTEAFFGQGTRLTVV.

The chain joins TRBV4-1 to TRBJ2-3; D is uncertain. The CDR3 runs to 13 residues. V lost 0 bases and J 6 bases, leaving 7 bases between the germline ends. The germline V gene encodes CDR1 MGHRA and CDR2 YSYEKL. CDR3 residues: CASSQEAADTQYF. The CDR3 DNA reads TGCGCCAGCAGCCAAGAAGCTGCCGATACGCAGTATTTT.

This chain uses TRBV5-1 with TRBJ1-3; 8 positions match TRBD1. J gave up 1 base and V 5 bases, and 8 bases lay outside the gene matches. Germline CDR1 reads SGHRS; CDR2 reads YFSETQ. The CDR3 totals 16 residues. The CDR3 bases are TGCGCCAGCAGACCGACAGGGGACGGTTCTGGAAACACCATATATTTT. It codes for CASRPTGDGSGNTIYF.

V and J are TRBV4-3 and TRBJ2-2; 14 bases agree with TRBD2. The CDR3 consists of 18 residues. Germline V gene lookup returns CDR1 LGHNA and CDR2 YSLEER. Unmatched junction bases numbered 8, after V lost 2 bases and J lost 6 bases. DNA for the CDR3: TGCGCCAGCAGCCAAATGGGACTAGCGGGAGATTTGGCCGGGGAGCTGTTTTTT. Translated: CASSQMGLAGDLAGELFF.

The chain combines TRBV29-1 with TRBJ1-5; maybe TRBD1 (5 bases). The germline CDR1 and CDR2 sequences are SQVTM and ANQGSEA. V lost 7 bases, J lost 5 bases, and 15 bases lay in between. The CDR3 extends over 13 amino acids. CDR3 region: CSAIVGGDQPQHF. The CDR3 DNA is TGCAGCGCTATTGTGGGGGGGGATCAGCCCCAGCATTTT.

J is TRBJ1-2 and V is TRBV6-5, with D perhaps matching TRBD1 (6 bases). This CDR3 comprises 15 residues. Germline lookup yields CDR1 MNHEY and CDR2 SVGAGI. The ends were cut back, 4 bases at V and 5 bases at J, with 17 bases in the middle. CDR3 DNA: TGTGCCAGCAGTTCCAGGACAGCACCGCCTTATGGCTACACCTTC. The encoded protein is CASSSRTAPPYGYTF.